The T cell receptor (beta chain) under discussion was sequenced for a study of OX40 agonist ivuxolimab in advanced cancers. TCRdb's table, derived via immunoSEQ multiplex PCR, lists solely in-frame clones and lacks some. The sample carries about 43,000 clones, roughly 93% recorded once. V was pared by 5 bases and J by 5 bases, with 19 bases between. Germline CDR1 reads SGHTA; CDR2 reads FQGNSA. The CDR3 length is 15 residues. Autoimmune disease history or systemic immunosuppression barred patients. The TCR sequence derives from an adult with an advanced solid tumor such as melanoma, head and neck, liver or kidney cancer. This chain links TRBV7-2 with TRBJ2-7; D unresolved. The material sequenced was CD4+ or CD8+ T cells sorted from blood, taken in a trial of the OX40 agonist ivuxolimab. This CDR3 reads CASSPTYSLTDEQYF. CDR3 in DNA: TGTGCCAGCAGCCCCACATATAGCCTGACGGACGAGCAGTACTTC.